This T cell receptor beta chain comes out of a study of blood T cell repertoires in COVID-19 (TCRdb year 2020). At the level of the whole study: Samples from collaborators originated in the United States, Italy and Spain and spanned both the acute and convalescent phases of COVID-19. The material from the prospective study consisted of cDNA or gDNA derived from T cells, B-cell-depleted T cells, or PBMCs. The dataset comprised deeply sampled blood TCRbeta repertoires from subjects exposed to, actively infected with, or recovered from COVID-19. The repertoires were released in a freely available public database meant as a resource for research on the immune response to SARS-CoV-2. The samples were drawn from the first 160 participants of the ongoing ImmuneRACE study and from 1,254 subjects provided by 6 global collaborators. Nearly every sample came with metadata listing a de-identified subject ID, COVID-19 status, age in years and sex. Where HLA class I and class II types were available, the types were taken from metadata supplied by the sample provider, not from assay-based typing.

TCRbeta CDR3 regions were amplified from genomic DNA using the immunoSEQ Assay, a bias-controlled multiplex PCR. From the authors' description of their analysis: Within the assay, amplification of reference gene primers was used to estimate how many nucleated cells each sample contained. To quantify the absolute abundance of each unique TCRbeta CDR3 rearrangement, sequence reads were collapsed and filtered. For each sample, productive Simpson clonality was calculated as the square root of Simpson's diversity index over productive rearrangements. TCRdb obtained this table from immuneACCESS and retained in-frame rearrangements with V and J assigned. These tables miss some clones; where compared with another copy, unresolved V genes account for less than half of the shortfall, and the remainder is unexplained. V, J and clone size are taken as reported in that table, and D and trimming were inferred from the DNA itself. This sample gives under 300,000 clones in total; approximately 80% of them show up just once. About 15% of the sample lies in the top ten.

Summary of the overall study and its limitations: How much clinical and demographic metadata was included differed by source and by participant, and the metadata was provided uncurated.

In the prospective study, participants were 18 to 89 years old, resided in about two dozen geographic areas of the United States, and were enrolled through a virtual design. To assign participants to cohorts, the prospective study relied on clinical history that participants themselves reported in a screening survey and a study questionnaire. Recovered participants in ImmuneRACE Cohort 3 were defined as having two consecutive negative NP/OP PCR tests, clearance from a healthcare professional, or resolution of symptoms. Each participant in the prospective study had whole blood, serum and a nasopharyngeal or oropharyngeal swab collected by mobile phlebotomists. Prospective study participants could optionally give additional blood draws and questionnaires over an approximately 2-month period. Blood samples from the prospective study were shipped frozen or at room temperature prior to DNA extraction.

Notes on this clone: Its antigen is not yet known. It may be a read error: a sequence one base away is much more abundant.

This sequence was found in a man aged 35 to 55 who had recovered from COVID-19. Input material: PBMCs or T cells enriched from blood (not recorded which).

The CDR3 corresponds to CASSEGTGSQPQHF. Read as DNA, the sequence is TGTGCCAGCAGTGAAGGGACAGGGAGTCAGCCCCAGCATTTT. The sequence is built from TRBV6-1 and TRBJ1-5; TRBD1 agrees with 8 junctional bases. The CDR3 covers 14 residues, taking in both the cysteine and the phenylalanine. The only DNA kept is the CDR3, 42 bases in frame from the first base. After removal of 1 base from V and 6 bases from J, the junction retains 2 bases not matched to a gene. Sequences MNHNS (CDR1) and SASEGT (CDR2) are obtained from the germline V gene.